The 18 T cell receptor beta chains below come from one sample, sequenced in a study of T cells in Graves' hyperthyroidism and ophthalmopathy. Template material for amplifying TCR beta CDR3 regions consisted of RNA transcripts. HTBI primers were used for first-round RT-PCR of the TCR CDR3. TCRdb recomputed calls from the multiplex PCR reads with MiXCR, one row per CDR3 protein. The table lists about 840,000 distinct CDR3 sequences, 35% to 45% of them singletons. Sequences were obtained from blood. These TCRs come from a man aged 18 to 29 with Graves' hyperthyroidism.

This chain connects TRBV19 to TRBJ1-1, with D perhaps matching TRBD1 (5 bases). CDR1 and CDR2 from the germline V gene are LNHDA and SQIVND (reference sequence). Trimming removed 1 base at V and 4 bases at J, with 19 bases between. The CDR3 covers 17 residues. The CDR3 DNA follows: TGTGCCAGTAGTATAGCCGCGCAGGGTACTGGGGTCACTGAAGCTTTCTTT. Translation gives CASSIAAQGTGVTEAFF.

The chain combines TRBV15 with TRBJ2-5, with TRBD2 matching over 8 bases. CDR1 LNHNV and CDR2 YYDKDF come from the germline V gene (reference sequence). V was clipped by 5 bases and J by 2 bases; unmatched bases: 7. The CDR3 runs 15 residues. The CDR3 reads CATSPWSGSQETQYF. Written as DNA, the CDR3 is TGTGCCACCAGCCCCTGGAGCGGGAGTCAAGAGACCCAGTACTTC.

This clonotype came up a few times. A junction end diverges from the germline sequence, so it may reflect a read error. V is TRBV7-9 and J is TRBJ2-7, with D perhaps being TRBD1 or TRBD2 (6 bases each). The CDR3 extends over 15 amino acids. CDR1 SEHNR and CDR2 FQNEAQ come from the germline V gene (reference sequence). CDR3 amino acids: CASSQDEGGTYEQYF. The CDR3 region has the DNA TGCGCCAGCAGCCAAGATGAGGGGGGAACCTACGAGCAGTACTTC.

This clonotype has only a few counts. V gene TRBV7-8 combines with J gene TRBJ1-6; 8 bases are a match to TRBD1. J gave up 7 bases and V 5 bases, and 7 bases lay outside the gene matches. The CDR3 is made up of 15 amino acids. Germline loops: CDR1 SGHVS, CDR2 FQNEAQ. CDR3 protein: CASSPGQAINSPLHF. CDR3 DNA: TGTGCCAGCAGCCCGGGACAGGCGATAAATTCACCCCTCCACTTT.

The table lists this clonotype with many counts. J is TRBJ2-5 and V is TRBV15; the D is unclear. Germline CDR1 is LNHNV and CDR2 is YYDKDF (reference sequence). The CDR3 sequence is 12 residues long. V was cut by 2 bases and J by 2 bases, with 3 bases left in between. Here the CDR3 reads CATSRRQETQYF. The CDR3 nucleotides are TGTGCCACCAGCAGAAGACAAGAGACCCAGTACTTC.

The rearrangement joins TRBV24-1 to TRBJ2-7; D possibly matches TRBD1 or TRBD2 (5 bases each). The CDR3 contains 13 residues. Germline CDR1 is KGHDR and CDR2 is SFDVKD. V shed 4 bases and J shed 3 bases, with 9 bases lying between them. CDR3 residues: CATSDEGNYEQYF. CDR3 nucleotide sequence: TGTGCCACCAGTGACGAGGGGAACTACGAGCAGTACTTC.

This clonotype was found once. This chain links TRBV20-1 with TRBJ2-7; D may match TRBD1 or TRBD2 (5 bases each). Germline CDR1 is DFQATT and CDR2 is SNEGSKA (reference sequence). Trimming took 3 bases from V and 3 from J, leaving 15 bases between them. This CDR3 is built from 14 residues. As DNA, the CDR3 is TGCAGTGCTAGTGACCCTCGAGGGGACTACGAGCAGTACTTC. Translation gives CSASDPRGDYEQYF.

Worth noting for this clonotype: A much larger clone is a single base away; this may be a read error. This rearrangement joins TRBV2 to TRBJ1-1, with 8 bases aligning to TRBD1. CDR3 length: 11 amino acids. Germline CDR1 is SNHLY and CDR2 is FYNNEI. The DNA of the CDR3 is TGTGCCAGCGCCAGGGGGCTAGAAGCTCTCTTT. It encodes CASARGLEALF.

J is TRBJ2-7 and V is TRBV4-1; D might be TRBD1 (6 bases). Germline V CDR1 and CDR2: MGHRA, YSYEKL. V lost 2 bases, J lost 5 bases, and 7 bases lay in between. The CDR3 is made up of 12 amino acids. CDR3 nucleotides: TGCGCCAGCAGCCAACACAGGGACGAGCAGTACTTC. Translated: CASSQHRDEQYF.

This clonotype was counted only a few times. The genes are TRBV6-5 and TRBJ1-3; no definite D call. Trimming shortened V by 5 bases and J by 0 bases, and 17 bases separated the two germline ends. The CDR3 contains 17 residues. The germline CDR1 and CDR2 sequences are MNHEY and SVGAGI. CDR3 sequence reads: CASSPDGSIFSGNTIYF. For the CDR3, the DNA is TGTGCCAGCAGTCCGGACGGCTCCATCTTCTCTGGAAACACCATATATTTT.

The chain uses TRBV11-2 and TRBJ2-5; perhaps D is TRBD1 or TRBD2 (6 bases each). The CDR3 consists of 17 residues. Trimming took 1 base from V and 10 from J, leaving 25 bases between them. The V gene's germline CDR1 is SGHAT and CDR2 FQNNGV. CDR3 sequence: CASSLVPSRRDNMDQYF. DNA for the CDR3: TGTGCCAGCAGCTTAGTACCCTCCCGGCGGGACAACATGGACCAGTACTTC. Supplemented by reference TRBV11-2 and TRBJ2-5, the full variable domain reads EAGVAQSPRYKIIEKRQSVAFWCNPISGHATLYWYQQILGQGPKLLIQFQNNGVVDDSQLPKDRFSAERLKGVDSTLKIQPAKLEDSAVYLCASSLVPSRRDNMDQYFGPGTRLLVL.

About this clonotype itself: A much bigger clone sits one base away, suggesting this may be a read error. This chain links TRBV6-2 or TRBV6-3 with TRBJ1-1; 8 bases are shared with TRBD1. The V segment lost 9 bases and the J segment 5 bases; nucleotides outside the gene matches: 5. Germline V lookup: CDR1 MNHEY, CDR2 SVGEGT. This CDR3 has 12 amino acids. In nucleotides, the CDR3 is TGTGCCAGAAGCAGGGGGCTAACTGAAGCTTTCTTT. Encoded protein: CARSRGLTEAFF.

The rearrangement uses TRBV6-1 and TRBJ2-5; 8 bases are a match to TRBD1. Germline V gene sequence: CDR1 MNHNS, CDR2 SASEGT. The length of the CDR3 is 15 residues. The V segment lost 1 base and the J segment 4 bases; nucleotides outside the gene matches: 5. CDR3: CASSEVGGQVETQYF. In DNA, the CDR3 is TGTGCCAGCAGTGAAGTCGGGGGACAGGTAGAGACCCAGTACTTC.

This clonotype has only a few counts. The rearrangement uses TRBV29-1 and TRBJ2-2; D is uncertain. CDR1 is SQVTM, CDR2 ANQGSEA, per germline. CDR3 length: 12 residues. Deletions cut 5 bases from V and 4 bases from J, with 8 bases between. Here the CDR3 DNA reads TGCAGCGTTTCCAAGATCACCGGGGAGCTGTTTTTT. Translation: CSVSKITGELFF.

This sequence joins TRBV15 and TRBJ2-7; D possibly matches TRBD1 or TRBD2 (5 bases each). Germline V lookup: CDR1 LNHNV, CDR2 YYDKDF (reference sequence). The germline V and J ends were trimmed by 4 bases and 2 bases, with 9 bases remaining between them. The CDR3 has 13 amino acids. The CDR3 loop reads CATSTRDPYEQYF. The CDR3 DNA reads TGTGCCACCAGCACCCGGGACCCCTACGAGCAGTACTTC. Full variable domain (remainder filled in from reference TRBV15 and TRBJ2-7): DAMVIQNPRYQVTQFGKPVTLSCSQTLNHNVMYWYQQKSSQAPKLLFHYYDKDFNNEADTPDNFQSRRPNTSFCFLDIRSPGLGDTAMYLCATSTRDPYEQYFGPGTRLTVT.

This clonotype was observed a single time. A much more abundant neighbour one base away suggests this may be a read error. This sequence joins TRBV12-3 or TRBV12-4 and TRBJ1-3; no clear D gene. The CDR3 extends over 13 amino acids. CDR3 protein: CARSTHAGNTIYF. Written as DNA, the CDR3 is TGTGCCCGCAGTACGCACGCTGGAAACACCATATATTTT.

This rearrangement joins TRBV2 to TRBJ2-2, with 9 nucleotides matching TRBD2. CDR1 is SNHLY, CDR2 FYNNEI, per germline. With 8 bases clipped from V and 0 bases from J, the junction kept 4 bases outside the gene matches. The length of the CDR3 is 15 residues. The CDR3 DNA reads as TGTGCCAGCGTTCTAGCGGGATCGAACACCGGGGAGCTGTTTTTT. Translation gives CASVLAGSNTGELFF.

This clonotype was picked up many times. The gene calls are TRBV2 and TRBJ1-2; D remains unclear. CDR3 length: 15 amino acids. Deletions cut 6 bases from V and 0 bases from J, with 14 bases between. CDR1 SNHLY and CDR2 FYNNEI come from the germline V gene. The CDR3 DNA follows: TGTGCCAGCAGAGAGGAACTTGCCCCTAACTATGGCTACACCTTC. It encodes CASREELAPNYGYTF.